This T cell receptor (beta chain) was identified during a study of graft-versus-host responses after intestinal transplantation. Study in general: Uniformly, recipients were administered anti-thymocyte globulin induction with subsequent tacrolimus and steroids for about 3 years.

TCRdb's table, derived via immunoSEQ multiplex PCR, lists solely in-frame clones and lacks some. This table holds 85,000 to 100,000 clones, 86% found once. The CDR3 spans 15 residues. Germline trimming cut 1 base from V and 4 bases from J; bases unmatched to any gene: 3. CDR1 is MGHDK and CDR2 is SYGVNS in the germline V gene. The V call is TRBV25-1, the J call TRBJ1-4; 7 bases match TRBD1. The clonotype originates from a human patient who received an intestinal transplant, so some T cells may come from the graft donor. This sample comprised PBMCs, obtained 255 days after intestinal transplant. CDR3 coding DNA: TGTGCCAGCAGTGAATCTGGGACAGTTAATGAAAAACTGTTTTTT. It codes for CASSESGTVNEKLFF. Using reference TRBV25-1 and TRBJ1-4 for the parts outside the CDR3, the full variable domain is EADIYQTPRYLVIGTGKKITLECSQTMGHDKMYWYQQDPGMELHLIHYSYGVNSTEKGDLSSESTVSRIRTEHFPLTLESARPSHTSQYLCASSESGTVNEKLFFGSGTQLSVL.